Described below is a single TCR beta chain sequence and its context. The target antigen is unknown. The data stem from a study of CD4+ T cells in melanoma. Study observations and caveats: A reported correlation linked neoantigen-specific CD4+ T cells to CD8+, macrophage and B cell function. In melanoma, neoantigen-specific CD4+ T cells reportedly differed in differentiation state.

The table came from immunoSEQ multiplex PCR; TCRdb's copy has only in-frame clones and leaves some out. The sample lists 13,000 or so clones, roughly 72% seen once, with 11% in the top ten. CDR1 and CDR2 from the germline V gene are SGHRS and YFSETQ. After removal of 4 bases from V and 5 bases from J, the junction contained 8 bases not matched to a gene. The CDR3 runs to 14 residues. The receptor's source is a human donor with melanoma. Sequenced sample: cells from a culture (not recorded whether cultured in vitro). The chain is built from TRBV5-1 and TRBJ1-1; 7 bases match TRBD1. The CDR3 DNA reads TGCGCCAGCAGCCCACAGGGGATGAGGACTGAAGCTTTCTTT. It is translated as CASSPQGMRTEAFF.